These T cell receptor beta chains were read from a single sample in a study of T cell changes during pregnancy in multiple sclerosis. TCRdb keeps only in-frame clones here, not all; method: immunoSEQ multiplex PCR. The sample yields tens of thousands of clones, roughly 96% seen once. The specimen was peripheral blood, collected in the second trimester of pregnancy. The receptors shown here come from a female donor with multiple sclerosis, enrolled in a pregnancy study. CDR3s include the opening cysteine and the closing phenylalanine or tryptophan. Each record gives: V gene, clone size, J gene, D gene, CDR3 protein, CDR3 DNA. The D gene is left open where the match is weak. Not all rows give a size; the values are once, few, many and, for expanded clones, a class.

>TRBV18|-|TRBJ1-5|TRBD1
CASSHGQGAGGNQPQHF
TGTGCCAGCTCACACGGACAGGGGGCGGGGGGCAATCAGCCCCAGCATTTT
>TRBV27|-|TRBJ2-7|TRBD2
CASSFRGGYYEQYF
TGTGCCAGCAGTTTTCGCGGGGGGTACTACGAGCAGTACTTC
>TRBV29-1|-|TRBJ2-7|-
CSVYNSYEQYF
TGCAGCGTTTACAATTCCTACGAGCAGTACTTC
>TRBV5-1|-|TRBJ1-2|TRBD1
CASSFSWTGDYGYTF
TGCGCCAGCAGCTTTTCCTGGACAGGGGACTATGGCTACACCTTC
>TRBV28|once|TRBJ2-1|-
CASSQKGNEQFF
TGTGCCAGCAGTCAGAAGGGGAATGAGCAGTTCTTC
>TRBV7-6|-|TRBJ2-2|TRBD2
CASSLTGGTNTGELFF
TGTGCCAGCAGCTTAACGGGAGGGACGAACACCGGGGAGCTGTTTTTT
>TRBV7-8|-|TRBJ2-1|TRBD1
CASSLVRGRNEQFF
TGTGCCAGCAGCCTAGTCAGGGGGCGGAATGAGCAGTTCTTC
>TRBV7-9|-|TRBJ2-1|TRBD2
CASSLKSSGRADEQFF
TGTGCCAGCAGCTTAAAATCGAGCGGGAGGGCCGATGAGCAGTTCTTC
>TRBV5-1|once|TRBJ2-1|-
CASRESSRGRSSYNEQFF
TGCGCCAGCAGAGAATCTAGTAGGGGTCGAAGCTCCTACAATGAGCAGTTCTTC
>TRBV5-1|-|TRBJ2-3|-
CASSLVYTPDTQYF
TGCGCCAGCAGCTTGGTGTACACCCCAGATACGCAGTATTTT
>TRBV19|-|TRBJ2-7|-
CASSSQILSYEQYF
TGTGCCAGTAGTTCGCAGATTCTCTCCTACGAGCAGTACTTC
>TRBV5-1|-|TRBJ2-7|TRBD1
CASSGYRDRAYEQYF
TGCGCCAGCAGCGGTTACCGGGACAGGGCCTACGAGCAGTACTTC
>TRBV10-3|-|TRBJ1-1|-
CAISDIGDIEAFF
TGTGCCATCAGTGATATAGGGGATATTGAAGCTTTCTTT
>TRBV7-2|-|TRBJ2-2|-
CASSRGGSGELFF
TGTGCCAGCAGCCGAGGAGGGAGCGGGGAGCTGTTTTTT
>TRBV2|few|TRBJ1-6|TRBD1
CASSPRTGSNSPLHF
TGTGCCAGCAGCCCGAGGACAGGGTCTAATTCACCCCTCCACTTT
>TRBV9|-|TRBJ2-5|TRBD2
CASSAGLAGWGQYF
TGTGCCAGCAGCGCGGGACTAGCGGGATGGGGCCAGTACTTC
>TRBV7-6|-|TRBJ1-4|TRBD1
CASSWTGTNEKLFF
TGTGCCAGCAGCTGGACAGGGACTAATGAAAAACTGTTTTTT
>TRBV7-3|-|TRBJ2-3|TRBD1
CASSSGGTGGTDTQYF
TGTGCCAGCAGCTCCGGAGGGACAGGGGGCACAGATACGCAGTATTTT
>TRBV5-5|-|TRBJ1-2|-
CASETGLLNGGYTF
TGTGCCAGCGAAACAGGTCTTCTCAACGGGGGCTACACCTTC
>TRBV5-4|-|TRBJ2-1|TRBD2
CASSSGTSGRAWGEQFF
TGTGCCAGCAGCTCCGGGACTAGCGGGAGGGCCTGGGGTGAGCAGTTCTTC
>TRBV28|-|TRBJ1-4|-
CASSSLGTPEKLFF
TGTGCCAGCAGTTCTCTTGGGACACCGGAAAAACTGTTTTTT
>TRBV10-3|-|TRBJ2-7|-
CAISESGPRAYEQYF
TGTGCCATCAGTGAGTCTGGTCCGAGAGCTTACGAGCAGTACTTC
>TRBV30|-|TRBJ2-7|-
CAWSVGSGGIYEQYF
TGTGCCTGGAGTGTGGGTTCTGGCGGGATCTACGAGCAGTACTTC
>TRBV10-3|-|TRBJ2-1|TRBD2
CAISVLAGIYNEQFF
TGTGCCATCAGTGTACTAGCGGGGATTTACAATGAGCAGTTCTTC
>TRBV19|-|TRBJ2-1|-
CASTGGPYNEQFF
TGTGCCAGTACAGGGGGGCCCTACAATGAGCAGTTCTTC
>TRBV4-2|-|TRBJ2-7|-
CASSQDEGASYEQYF
TGTGCCAGCAGCCAAGATGAAGGGGCCTCCTACGAGCAGTACTTC
>TRBV9|once|TRBJ2-1|TRBD2
CASSDGLAGLYNEQFF
TGTGCCAGCAGCGACGGACTAGCGGGCCTTTACAATGAGCAGTTCTTC
>TRBV29-1|-|TRBJ1-2|TRBD1
CSVTTGGYGYTF
TGCAGCGTTACGACAGGGGGATATGGCTACACCTTC
>TRBV4-2|-|TRBJ2-5|TRBD1
CASSQEPPGQGAETQYF
TGTGCCAGCAGCCAAGAACCCCCGGGACAGGGGGCAGAGACCCAGTACTTC
>TRBV10-2|-|TRBJ2-2|-
CASSVVVARTGELFF
TGCGCCAGCAGTGTGGTAGTAGCGCGAACCGGGGAGCTGTTTTTT
>TRBV27|-|TRBJ2-7|-
CASLQPGTYEQYF
TGTGCCAGCCTCCAGCCAGGGACCTACGAGCAGTACTTC
>TRBV7-2|-|TRBJ2-2|TRBD2
CASSDRLAVTGELFF
TGTGCCAGCAGCGACAGACTAGCAGTCACCGGGGAGCTGTTTTTT
>TRBV4-1|-|TRBJ2-6|TRBD1
CASSQDLDRGQVGANVLTF
TGCGCCAGCAGCCAAGATCTGGACAGGGGGCAGGTTGGGGCCAACGTCCTGACTTTC